This entry concerns a single T cell receptor beta chain. The data are from a study of blood T cell repertoires in COVID-19. For the study at large: Sample material is recorded as cDNA or gDNA derived from T cells, B-cell-depleted T cells, or PBMCs.

Trimming removed 5 bases at V and 3 bases at J, with 17 bases between. The CDR3 spans 16 residues. CDR1 MDHEN and CDR2 SYDVKM come from the germline V gene. In the original processing: Estimation of nucleated cell counts was performed using reference gene primer amplification. TCRdb keeps only in-frame clones here, not all; method: immunoSEQ multiplex PCR. V and J calls and clone size are given by that table; D and trimming were obtained from the DNA. The sample contains a few hundred thousand clones, 70% to 90% of which appear only once. This clonotype originated in a middle-aged woman with acute COVID-19. Sequenced sample: PBMCs or T cells enriched from blood (not recorded which). V and J are TRBV28 and TRBJ1-5, with a weak D call TRBD1 (6 bases). CDR3 coding DNA: TGTGCCAGCAGTCCCCGGTTCGGGGGGCCCAATCAGCCCCAGCATTTT. It codes for CASSPRFGGPNQPQHF.